The next 21 T cell receptor beta chains were all read from a single sample in a study of blood T cell repertoires in COVID-19. Sequencing was performed with immunoSEQ multiplex PCR; in TCRdb, only in-frame clones are kept and a portion is missing. This sample yields around 3,100 clones, of which 75% to 90% are seen a single time; 6.3% belongs to the top ten. Sequencing input: peripheral blood. All receptors derive from a human donor with active COVID-19. The donor label of this sample is uncertain.

The rearrangement uses TRBV7-3 and TRBJ2-2; 9 bases are a match to TRBD2. V was pared by 1 base and J by 4 bases, with 4 bases of the junction left unmatched. Germline lookup yields CDR1 SGHTA and CDR2 FQGTGA. The CDR3 loop spans 16 amino acids. CDR3 nucleotide sequence: TGTGCCAGCAGCTTAATAGGTAGCGGGAGCACCGGGGAGCTGTTTTTT. Protein sequence: CASSLIGSGSTGELFF.

This rearrangement joins TRBV18 to TRBJ1-2; D is perhaps TRBD1 (6 bases). V lost 5 bases, J lost 6 bases, and 13 bases lay in between. Germline assignment: CDR1 KGHSH and CDR2 LQKENI. CDR3 length: 13 amino acids. Here the CDR3 reads CASSSANRDGYTF. The CDR3 DNA is TGTGCCAGCTCAAGCGCGAACAGGGATGGCTACACCTTC. The full variable domain, rest sourced from reference TRBV18 and TRBJ1-2, is NAGVMQNPRHLVRRRGQEARLRCSPMKGHSHVYWYRQLPEEGLKFMVYLQKENIIDESGMPKERFSAEFPKEGPSILRIQQVVRGDSAAYFCASSSANRDGYTFGSGTRLTVV.

The chain uses TRBV27 and TRBJ1-1, with D perhaps TRBD1 (6 bases). This CDR3 region has 14 residues. Germline-derived CDR1 and CDR2 are MNHEY and SMNVEV (reference sequence). V was trimmed by 6 bases and J by 5 bases, leaving 16 bases between them. Here the CDR3 DNA reads TGTGCCAGCAGCGCAGGGGATAGTAAGACTGAAGCTTTCTTT. As protein: CASSAGDSKTEAFF.

The chain carries TRBV30 and TRBJ1-5; tentative D call: TRBD1 (5 bases). V lost 1 base to trimming and J lost 3 bases, with 10 bases between them. Germline V lookup: CDR1 GTSNPN, CDR2 SVGIG (reference sequence). The CDR3 loop spans 14 amino acids. In DNA, the CDR3 is TGTGCCTGGAGTGGCGACAGAAACAATCAGCCCCAGCATTTT. It yields the protein CAWSGDRNNQPQHF.

The rearrangement links TRBV7-8 to TRBJ2-7; 9 bases map to TRBD2. Germline lookup yields CDR1 SGHVS and CDR2 FQNEAQ. The CDR3 consists of 16 residues. V lost 2 bases to trimming and J lost 5 bases; unmatched junction nucleotides: 10. The DNA of the CDR3 is TGTGCCAGCAGCTTATCCTTAGCGGGGGCGGCTGACGAGCAGTACGTC. Its translation is CASSLSLAGAADEQYV.

In its sample, this clone was seen once. The chain links TRBV24-1 to TRBJ2-5; 7 bases match TRBD1. CDR1 is KGHDR and CDR2 is SFDVKD in the germline V gene. With 12 bases clipped from V and 8 bases from J, the junction kept 14 bases outside the gene matches. The CDR3 has 13 residues. The DNA for the CDR3 is TGTGCCGTCACCCGGGACAGCTCAAGTACCCAGTACTTC. It encodes CAVTRDSSSTQYF.

The chain joins TRBV29-1 to TRBJ2-5; 8 bases align to TRBD2. The CDR3 covers 16 residues. Germline CDR1 SQVTM, CDR2 ANQGSEA. With 0 bases clipped from V and 5 bases from J, the junction kept 11 bases outside the gene matches. The CDR3 DNA follows: TGCAGCGTTGAAGATCGGGACGGGAGGGCCAGGGAGACCCAGTACTTC. Its protein is CSVEDRDGRARETQYF.

This clone was recorded a few times. The rearrangement links TRBV9 to TRBJ1-2; D gene unclear. Trimming took 0 bases from V and 8 from J, leaving 11 bases between them. There are 13 residues in the CDR3. Per germline, CDR1 SGDLS and CDR2 YYNGEE. CDR3 DNA: TGTGCCAGCAGCGTAGATGGTGCGCGAGGCTACACCTTC. It encodes CASSVDGARGYTF.

The chain carries TRBV10-3 and TRBJ1-1; 8 bases line up with TRBD1. V lost 4 bases and J lost 4; bases outside the gene matches: 2. The germline gives CDR1 ENHRY, CDR2 SYGVKD. This CDR3 comprises 13 residues. The CDR3 DNA sequence: TGTGCCATCAGTGGGACAGGGAGCACTGAAGCTTTCTTT. Protein: CAISGTGSTEAFF.

This clone was seen just once. The chain uses TRBV6-2 or TRBV6-3 and TRBJ2-2; 7 bases are a match to TRBD2. Germline assignment: CDR1 MNHEY and CDR2 SVGEGT. The V gene end was trimmed by 5 bases and the J gene end by 4 bases; junction bases not matched to a gene: 1. The CDR3 length is 13 residues. CDR3: CASSRTSTGELFF. CDR3 bases: TGTGCCAGCAGTCGGACTAGCACCGGGGAGCTGTTTTTT.

This clone was found once. The chain is built from TRBV19 and TRBJ2-7, with 9 bases matching TRBD2. The ends lost 0 bases at V and 6 bases at J; junction bases unmatched: 3. The germline V gene has CDR1 LNHDA and CDR2 SQIVND (reference sequence). The CDR3 runs to 14 residues. DNA for the CDR3: TGTGCCAGTAGTATAGAGCGGGAGGGCCTCGAGCAGTACGTC. As protein: CASSIEREGLEQYV.

The gene calls are TRBV13 and TRBJ2-1; possible D gene TRBD1, 6 bases. The germline CDR1 and CDR2 sequences are PRHDT and FYEKMQ (reference sequence). This CDR3 is built from 15 residues. The V gene lost 5 bases and the J gene lost 9 bases, with 20 bases spanning the gap. The chain's CDR3 is CASSQGQGISSEQFF. CDR3 sequence (DNA): TGTGCCAGCAGCCAGGGGCAGGGTATTTCCTCTGAGCAGTTCTTC.

This chain connects TRBV19 to TRBJ2-1, with D maybe TRBD2 (6 bases). Trimming removed 8 bases from V and 6 bases from J, with 20 bases in between. Germline V lookup: CDR1 LNHDA, CDR2 SQIVND (reference sequence). The CDR3 loop spans 15 amino acids. CDR3 sequence: CASSGREPGGNEQFF. The CDR3 bases are TGTGCCAGTTCAGGACGGGAGCCCGGTGGCAATGAGCAGTTCTTC.

The chain combines TRBV24-1 with TRBJ2-2; D remains ambiguous. This CDR3 spans 14 amino acids. The V end was cut by 0 bases, the J end by 5 bases, with 6 bases between. CDR1 and CDR2 (germline): KGHDR, SFDVKD. The CDR3 region is CATSDLSGTGELFF. The CDR3 nucleotides read TGTGCCACCAGTGATTTGTCGGGTACCGGGGAGCTGTTTTTT.

The gene calls are TRBV12-1 and TRBJ1-4; the table assigns TRBD1, which was not confirmed against the DNA. TRBV12-1 counts as a pseudogene. The CDR3 is 20 residues long. The CDR3 spells CASWPRGKGQGRGSPSGLFF. CDR3 bases: TGTGCCAGCTGGCCTCGGGGAAAAGGACAGGGACGCGGATCCCCCTCGGGACTGTTTTTT.

The chain couples TRBV21-1 to TRBJ2-2; TRBD2 is the table's D call and was not checked against the DNA. TRBV21-1 is flagged as a pseudogene. This CDR3 contains 19 residues. In nucleotides, the CDR3 is TGTGCCAGCAGCAAAGCGCTAGGAGGGGCGAGGGCGAACACCGGGGAGCTGTTTTTT. Its translation is CASSKALGGARANTGELFF.

The chain recombines TRBV5-1 with TRBJ2-1; tentative D call: TRBD2 (5 bases). Trimming pared 0 bases from V and 8 bases from J, leaving 6 bases between. The CDR3 runs 12 residues. Looked up from germline, CDR1 is SGHRS and CDR2 is YFSETQ. The CDR3 DNA follows: TGCGCCAGCAGCTTGGCTAGCCATGAGCAGTTCTTC. Translated, it gives CASSLASHEQFF.

The J gene is TRBJ1-2, the V gene TRBV6-6; 7 nucleotides align to TRBD1. This CDR3 region has 14 residues. Germline CDR1 reads MNHNY; CDR2 reads SVGAGI (reference sequence). The V segment lost 5 bases and the J segment 3 bases; nucleotides outside the gene matches: 6. CDR3 nucleotides: TGTGCCAGCAGTAGCAGGGGGGAAGACTATGGCTACACCTTC. Translating it yields CASSSRGEDYGYTF.

V usage is TRBV7-3 and J usage is TRBJ2-5; 10 bases match TRBD2. This CDR3 has 15 residues. Germline V gives CDR1 SGHTA, CDR2 FQGTGA. Trimming removed 6 bases from V and 5 bases from J; junction bases left unmatched: 9. The CDR3 is CASSRAGGSFETQYF. CDR3 bases: TGTGCCAGCAGTCGAGCGGGAGGGAGCTTTGAGACCCAGTACTTC.

CDR3 sequence (DNA): TGTGCCAGCAGCCTAATAGGGGGCGAGACAGGTGTCACTTGGGACCGTTACGAGCAGTACTTC. Its protein product is CASSLIGGETGVTWDRYEQYF. The rearrangement uses TRBV7-6 and TRBJ2-7; 7 bases agree with TRBD1. Germline V lookup: CDR1 SGHVS, CDR2 FNYEAQ. The CDR3 runs 21 residues. V gave up 5 bases and J gave up 4 bases; unmatched junction bases: 29.

This rearrangement joins TRBV6-1 to TRBJ1-2, with D possibly TRBD1 on 5 matching bases. This CDR3 comprises 15 residues. Trimming cost V 3 bases and J 4 bases, with 15 bases left between them. The germline V gene has CDR1 MNHNS and CDR2 SASEGT. CDR3: CASSDRAHGGYGYTF. In nucleotides, the CDR3 is TGTGCCAGCAGTGACAGGGCCCACGGGGGCTATGGCTACACCTTC.